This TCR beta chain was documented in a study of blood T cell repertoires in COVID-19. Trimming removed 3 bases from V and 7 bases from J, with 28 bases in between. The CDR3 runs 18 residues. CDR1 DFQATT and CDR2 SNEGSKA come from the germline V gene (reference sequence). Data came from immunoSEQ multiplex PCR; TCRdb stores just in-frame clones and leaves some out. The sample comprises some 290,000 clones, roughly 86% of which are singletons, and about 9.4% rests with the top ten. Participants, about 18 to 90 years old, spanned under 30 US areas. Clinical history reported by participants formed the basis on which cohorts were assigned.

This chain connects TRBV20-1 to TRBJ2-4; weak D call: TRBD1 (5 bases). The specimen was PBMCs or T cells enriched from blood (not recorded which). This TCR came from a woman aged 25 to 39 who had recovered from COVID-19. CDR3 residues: CSASSISWGDWVENIQYF. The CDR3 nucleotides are TGCAGTGCTAGTTCTATTTCTTGGGGCGATTGGGTGGAGAACATTCAGTACTTC.